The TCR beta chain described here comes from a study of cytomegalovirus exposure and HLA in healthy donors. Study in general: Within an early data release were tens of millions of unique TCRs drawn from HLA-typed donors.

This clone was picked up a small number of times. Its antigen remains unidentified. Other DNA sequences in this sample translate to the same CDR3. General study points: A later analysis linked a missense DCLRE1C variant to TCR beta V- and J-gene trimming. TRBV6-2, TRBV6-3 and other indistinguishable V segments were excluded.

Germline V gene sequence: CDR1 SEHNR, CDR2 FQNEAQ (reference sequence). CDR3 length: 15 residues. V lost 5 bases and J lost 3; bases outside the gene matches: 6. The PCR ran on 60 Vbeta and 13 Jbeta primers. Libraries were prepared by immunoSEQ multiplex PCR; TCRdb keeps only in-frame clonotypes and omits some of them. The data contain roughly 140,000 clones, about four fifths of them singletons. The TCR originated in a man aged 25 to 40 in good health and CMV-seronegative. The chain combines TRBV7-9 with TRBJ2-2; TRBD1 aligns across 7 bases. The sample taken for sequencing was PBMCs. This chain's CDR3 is CASSPRQGYTGELFF. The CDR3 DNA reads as TGTGCCAGCAGCCCCAGACAGGGTTACACCGGGGAGCTGTTTTTT. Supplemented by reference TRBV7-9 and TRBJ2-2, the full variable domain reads DTGVSQNPRHKITKRGQNVTFRCDPISEHNRLYWYRQTLGQGPEFLTYFQNEAQLEKSRLLSDRFSAERPKGSFSTLEIQRTEQGDSAMYLCASSPRQGYTGELFFGEGSRLTVL.